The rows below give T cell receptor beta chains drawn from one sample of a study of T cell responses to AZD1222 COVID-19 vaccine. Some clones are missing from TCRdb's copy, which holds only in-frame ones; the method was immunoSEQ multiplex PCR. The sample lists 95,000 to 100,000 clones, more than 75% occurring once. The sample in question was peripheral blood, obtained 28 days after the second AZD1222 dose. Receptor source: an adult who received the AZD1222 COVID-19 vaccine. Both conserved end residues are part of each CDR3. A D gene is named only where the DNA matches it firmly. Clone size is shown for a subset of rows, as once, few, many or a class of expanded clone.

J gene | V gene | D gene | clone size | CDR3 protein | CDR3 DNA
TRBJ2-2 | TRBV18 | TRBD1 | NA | CASSRDRAKSSNTGELFF | TGTGCCAGCTCACGGGACAGGGCGAAATCCTCGAACACCGGGGAGCTGTTTTTT
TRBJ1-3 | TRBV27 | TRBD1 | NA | CASSFRTGAGNTIYF | TGTGCCAGCAGCTTCAGGACAGGGGCTGGAAACACCATATATTTT
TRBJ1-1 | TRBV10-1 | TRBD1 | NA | CASSAYRGKTEAFF | TGCGCCAGCAGTGCTTACAGGGGAAAAACTGAAGCTTTCTTT
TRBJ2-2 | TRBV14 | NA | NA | CASSNKNTGELFF | TGTGCCAGCAGCAACAAGAACACCGGGGAGCTGTTTTTT
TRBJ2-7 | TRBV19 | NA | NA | CASSAGLMRSYEQYF | TGTGCCAGTAGTGCTGGACTAATGAGGAGCTACGAGCAGTACTTC
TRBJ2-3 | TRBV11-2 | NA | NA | CASSPRGGAFTDTQYF | TGTGCCAGCAGCCCACGTGGGGGGGCCTTCACAGATACGCAGTATTTT
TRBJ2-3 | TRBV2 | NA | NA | CASTLQGTDTQYF | TGTGCCAGCACCCTTCAGGGAACAGATACGCAGTATTTT
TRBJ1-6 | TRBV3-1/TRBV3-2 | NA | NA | CASSQGRGNSPLHF | TGTGCCAGCAGCCAGGGAAGGGGGAATTCACCCCTCCACTTT
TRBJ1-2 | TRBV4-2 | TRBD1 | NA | CASSQENRGWGYGYTF | TGTGCCAGCAGCCAAGAGAACAGGGGTTGGGGCTATGGCTACACCTTC
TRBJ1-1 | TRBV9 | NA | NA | CASSAPGVAEAFF | TGTGCCAGCAGCGCACCGGGAGTTGCTGAAGCTTTCTTT
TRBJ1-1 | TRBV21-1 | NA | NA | CASHLGVNTEAFF | TGTGCCAGCCATCTGGGAGTGAACACTGAAGCTTTCTTT
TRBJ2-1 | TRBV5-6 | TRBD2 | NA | CASSSTRDYSYNEQFF | TGTGCCAGCAGCTCAACCCGGGACTACTCCTACAATGAGCAGTTCTTC
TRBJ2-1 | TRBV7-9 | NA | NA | CASSLVRGLGEEQFF | TGTGCCAGCAGCTTAGTGCGGGGATTAGGCGAAGAGCAGTTCTTC
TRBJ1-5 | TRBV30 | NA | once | CAWSAGYSNQPQHF | TGTGCCTGGAGTGCAGGGTATAGCAATCAGCCCCAGCATTTT
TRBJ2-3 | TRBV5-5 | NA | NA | CASSFLVTDTQYF | TGTGCCAGCAGCTTCCTTGTTACAGATACGCAGTATTTT
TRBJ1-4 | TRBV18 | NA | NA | CASSPPGRSNEKLFF | TGTGCCAGCTCACCACCGGGCAGGAGTAATGAAAAACTGTTTTTT
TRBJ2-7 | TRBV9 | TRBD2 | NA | CASSVGGDPYEQYF | TGTGCCAGCAGCGTGGGGGGGGACCCCTACGAGCAGTACTTC
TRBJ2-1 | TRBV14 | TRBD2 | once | CASSQVAGVLDEQFF | TGTGCCAGCAGCCAGGTTGCGGGAGTGCTGGATGAGCAGTTCTTC
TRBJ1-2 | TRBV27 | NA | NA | CASSFEGNYGYTF | TGTGCCAGCAGTTTTGAAGGGAACTATGGCTACACCTTC
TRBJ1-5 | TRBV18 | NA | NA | CASSPPGGDQPQHF | TGTGCCAGCTCACCCCCGGGGGGGGATCAGCCCCAGCATTTT
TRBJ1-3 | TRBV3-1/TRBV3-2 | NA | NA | CASSFLGDTIYF | TGTGCCAGCAGCTTTCTGGGTGACACCATATATTTT
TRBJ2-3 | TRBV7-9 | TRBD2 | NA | CASSPSSGGDTQYF | TGTGCCAGCAGCCCGAGTTCGGGGGGAGATACGCAGTATTTT
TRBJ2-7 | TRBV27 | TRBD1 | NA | CASQLQGGREQYF | TGTGCCAGCCAACTACAGGGGGGTCGCGAGCAGTACTTC
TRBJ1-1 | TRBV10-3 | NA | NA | CAIEAEANTEAFF | TGTGCCATTGAAGCAGAAGCCAACACTGAAGCTTTCTTT
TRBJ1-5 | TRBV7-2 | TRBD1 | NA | CASSFTGGGSNQPQHF | TGTGCCAGCAGCTTTACAGGGGGAGGTAGCAATCAGCCCCAGCATTTT
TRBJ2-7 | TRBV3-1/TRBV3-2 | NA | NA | CASSPSLSPSLEQYF | TGTGCCAGCAGCCCCTCATTAAGTCCCTCTCTCGAGCAGTACTTC
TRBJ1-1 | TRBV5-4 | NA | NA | CASSLVQTEAFF | TGTGCCAGCAGCTTGGTTCAGACTGAAGCTTTCTTT
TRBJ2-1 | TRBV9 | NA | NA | CASSAPGAEQFF | TGTGCCAGCAGCGCCCCCGGAGCTGAGCAGTTCTTC
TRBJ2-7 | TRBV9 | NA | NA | CASSGLSYEQYF | TGTGCCAGCAGCGGCCTCTCTTACGAGCAGTACTTC
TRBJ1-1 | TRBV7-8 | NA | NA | CASSSFLGPKNTEAFF | TGTGCCAGCAGCTCCTTCCTAGGACCGAAGAACACTGAAGCTTTCTTT
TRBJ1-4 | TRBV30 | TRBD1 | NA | CAWSTTGATNEKLFF | TGTGCCTGGAGTACTACAGGGGCAACTAATGAAAAACTGTTTTTT
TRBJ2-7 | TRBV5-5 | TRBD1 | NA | CASSLELGTGHEQYF | TGTGCCAGCAGCTTGGAATTAGGGACAGGGCACGAGCAGTACTTC
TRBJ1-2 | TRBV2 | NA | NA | CASVGGLIYGYTF | TGTGCCAGTGTGGGGGGGTTAATCTATGGCTACACCTTC
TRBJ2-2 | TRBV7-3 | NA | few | CASSSGQNTGELFF | TGTGCCAGCAGCTCCGGACAGAACACCGGGGAGCTGTTTTTT
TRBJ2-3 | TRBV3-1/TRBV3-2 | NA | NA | CASSPGTGADTQYF | TGTGCCAGCAGCCCCGGGACCGGGGCAGATACGCAGTATTTT
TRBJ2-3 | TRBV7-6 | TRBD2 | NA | CASSLGSSGRVDTQYF | TGTGCCAGCAGCTTAGGGTCTAGCGGGAGGGTTGATACGCAGTATTTT
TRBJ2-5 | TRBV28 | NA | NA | CASSSSGSQETQYF | TGTGCCAGCAGCTCCTCTGGGTCTCAAGAGACCCAGTACTTC
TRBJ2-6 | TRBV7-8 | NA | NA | CASSLDPQGTFRFSGANVLTF | TGTGCCAGCAGCTTAGATCCTCAAGGGACTTTCAGGTTCTCTGGGGCCAACGTCCTGACTTTC
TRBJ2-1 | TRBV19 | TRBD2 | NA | CASRTSGGAYRNEQFF | TGTGCCAGCAGGACTAGCGGGGGGGCTTACAGGAATGAGCAGTTCTTC
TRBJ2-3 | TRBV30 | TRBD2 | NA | CAWSIAGSTGGDTQYF | TGTGCCTGGAGTATAGCGGGGTCAACGGGGGGAGATACGCAGTATTTT
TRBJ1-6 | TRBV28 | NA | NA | CASSFTTGDNSPLHF | TGTGCCAGCAGTTTTACGACGGGGGATAATTCACCCCTCCACTTT
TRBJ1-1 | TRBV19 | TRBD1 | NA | CASRFPGQPPEAFF | TGTGCCAGTAGATTCCCGGGACAGCCTCCTGAAGCTTTCTTT
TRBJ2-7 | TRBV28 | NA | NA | CASSPAWGEQYF | TGTGCCAGCAGTCCCGCCTGGGGCGAGCAGTACTTC
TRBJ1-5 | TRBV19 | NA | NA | CASVRTEGSNQPQHF | TGTGCCAGCGTGCGGACAGAAGGTAGCAATCAGCCCCAGCATTTT
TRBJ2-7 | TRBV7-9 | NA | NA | CASSLQYEQYF | TGTGCCAGCAGCTTACAATACGAGCAGTACTTC
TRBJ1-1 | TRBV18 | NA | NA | CASSPLRDTEAFF | TGTGCCAGCTCACCACTCCGGGACACTGAAGCTTTCTTT
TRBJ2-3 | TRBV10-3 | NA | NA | CAIGQVSTDTQYF | TGTGCCATCGGGCAAGTTAGCACAGATACGCAGTATTTT
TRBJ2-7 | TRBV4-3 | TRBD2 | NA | CASSQGTPTSGRAGQYF | TGCGCCAGCAGCCAAGGGACCCCAACTAGCGGGAGGGCTGGGCAGTACTTC
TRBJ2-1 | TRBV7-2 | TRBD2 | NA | CASSLVVVGAGRSWEQFF | TGTGCCAGCAGCTTAGTGGTGGTGGGAGCGGGAAGGAGTTGGGAGCAGTTCTTC
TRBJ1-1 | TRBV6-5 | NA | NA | CASRRNGENTEAFF | TGTGCCAGCAGAAGGAACGGAGAGAACACTGAAGCTTTCTTT
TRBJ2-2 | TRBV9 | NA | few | CASSVTGVGELFF | TGTGCCAGCAGCGTTACGGGAGTGGGGGAGCTGTTTTTT
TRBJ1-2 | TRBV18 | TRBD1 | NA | CASSPQGANPNYGYTF | TGTGCCAGCTCACCACAGGGGGCGAATCCTAACTATGGCTACACCTTC
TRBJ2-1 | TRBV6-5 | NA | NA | CASSYTDSEGDEQFF | TGTGCCAGCAGTTACACGGACAGTGAGGGGGATGAGCAGTTCTTC